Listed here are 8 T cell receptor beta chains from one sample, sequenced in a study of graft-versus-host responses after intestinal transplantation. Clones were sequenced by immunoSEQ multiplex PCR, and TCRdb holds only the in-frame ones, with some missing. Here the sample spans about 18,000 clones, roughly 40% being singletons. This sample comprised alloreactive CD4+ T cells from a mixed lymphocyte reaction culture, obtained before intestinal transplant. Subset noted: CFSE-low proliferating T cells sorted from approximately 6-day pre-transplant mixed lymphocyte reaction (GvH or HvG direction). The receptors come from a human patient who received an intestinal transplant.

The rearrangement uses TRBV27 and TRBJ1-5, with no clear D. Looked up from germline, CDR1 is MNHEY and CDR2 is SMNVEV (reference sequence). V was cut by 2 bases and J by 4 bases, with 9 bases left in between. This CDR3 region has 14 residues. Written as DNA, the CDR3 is TGTGCCAGCAGTTTAGAACCAAATAATCAGCCCCAGCATTTT. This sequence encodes CASSLEPNNQPQHF.

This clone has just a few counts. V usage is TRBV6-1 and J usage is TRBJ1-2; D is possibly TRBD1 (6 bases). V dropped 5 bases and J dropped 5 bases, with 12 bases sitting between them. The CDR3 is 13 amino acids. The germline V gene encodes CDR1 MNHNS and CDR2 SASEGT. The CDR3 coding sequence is TGTGCCAGCAGTTCGACAGGTGTTTATGGCTACACCTTC. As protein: CASSSTGVYGYTF.

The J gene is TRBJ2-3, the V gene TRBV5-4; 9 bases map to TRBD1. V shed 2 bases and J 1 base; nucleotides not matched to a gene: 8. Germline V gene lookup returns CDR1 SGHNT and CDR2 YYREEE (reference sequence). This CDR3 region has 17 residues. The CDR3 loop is CASSFYRGRLGTDTQYF. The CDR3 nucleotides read TGTGCCAGCAGCTTCTACAGGGGGCGGTTGGGCACAGATACGCAGTATTTT. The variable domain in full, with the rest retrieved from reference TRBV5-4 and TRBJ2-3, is ETGVTQSPTHLIKTRGQQVTLRCSSQSGHNTVSWYQQALGQGPQFIFQYYREEENGRGNFPPRFSGLQFPNYSSELNVNALELDDSALYLCASSFYRGRLGTDTQYFGPGTRLTVL.

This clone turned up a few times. The CDR3, as DNA: TGTGCCAGCAGCTTGGTGGGTAAGCAGTACTTC. Protein sequence: CASSLVGKQYF. This sequence joins TRBV5-4 and TRBJ2-7; D is unresolved. V lost 0 bases and J 8 bases, leaving 6 bases between the germline ends. CDR1 is SGHNT, CDR2 YYREEE, per germline (reference sequence). This CDR3 is built from 11 residues. Drawing the rest from reference TRBV5-4 and TRBJ2-7, the complete variable domain is ETGVTQSPTHLIKTRGQQVTLRCSSQSGHNTVSWYQQALGQGPQFIFQYYREEENGRGNFPPRFSGLQFPNYSSELNVNALELDDSALYLCASSLVGKQYFGPGTRLTVT.

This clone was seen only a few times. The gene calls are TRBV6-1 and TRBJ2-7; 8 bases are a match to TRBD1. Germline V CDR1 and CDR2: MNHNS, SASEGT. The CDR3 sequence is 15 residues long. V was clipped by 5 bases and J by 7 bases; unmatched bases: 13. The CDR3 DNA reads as TGTGCCAGCAGTCCGACAGGGGTCGTCGGTGGGGAGCAGTACTTC. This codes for CASSPTGVVGGEQYF.

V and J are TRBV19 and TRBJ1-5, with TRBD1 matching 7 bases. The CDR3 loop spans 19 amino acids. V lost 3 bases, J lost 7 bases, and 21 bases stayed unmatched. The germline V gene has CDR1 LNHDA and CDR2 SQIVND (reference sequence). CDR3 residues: CASSITLVFVQGRLQPQHF. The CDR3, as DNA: TGTGCCAGTAGTATTACTCTTGTGTTCGTACAGGGGAGGCTGCAGCCCCAGCATTTT. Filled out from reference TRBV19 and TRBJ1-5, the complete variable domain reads DGGITQSPKYLFRKEGQNVTLSCEQNLNHDAMYWYRQDPGQGLRLIYYSQIVNDFQKGDIAEGYSVSREKKESFPLTVTSAQKNPTAFYLCASSITLVFVQGRLQPQHFGDGTRLSIL.

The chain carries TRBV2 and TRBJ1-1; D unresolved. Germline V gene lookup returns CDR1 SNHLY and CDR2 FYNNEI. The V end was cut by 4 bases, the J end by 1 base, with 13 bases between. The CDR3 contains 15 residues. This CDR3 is CASSVESNPNTEAFF. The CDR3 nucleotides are TGTGCCAGCAGTGTAGAAAGTAACCCGAACACTGAAGCTTTCTTT.

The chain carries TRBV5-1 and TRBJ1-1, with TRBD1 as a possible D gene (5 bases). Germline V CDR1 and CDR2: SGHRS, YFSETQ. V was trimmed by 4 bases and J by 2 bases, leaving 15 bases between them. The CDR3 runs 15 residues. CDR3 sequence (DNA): TGCGCCAGCAGCGCCTATACAGGAGTTAACACTGAAGCTTTCTTT. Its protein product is CASSAYTGVNTEAFF. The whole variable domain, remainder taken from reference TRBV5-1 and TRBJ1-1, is KAGVTQTPRYLIKTRGQQVTLSCSPISGHRSVSWYQQTPGQGLQFLFEYFSETQRNKGNFPGRFSGRQFSNSRSEMNVSTLELGDSALYLCASSAYTGVNTEAFFGQGTRLTVV.